This TCR beta chain originates from a study of T cells in Graves' hyperthyroidism and ophthalmopathy. Amplification yielded TCR beta CDR3 regions, with RNA transcripts as the source. Primed by the HTBI set, a first-round RT-PCR was run on the TCR CDR3. TCRdb analysed the multiplex PCR reads with MiXCR anew, one entry per CDR3 protein. There are 300,000 to 400,000 distinct CDR3 sequences in the sample; approximately 14% occur only once, and around 20% lies in the top ten. There are a few counts of this clonotype. CDR1 is SGHNT, CDR2 YYREEE, per germline (reference sequence). The CDR3 sequence is 16 residues long. Trimming took 4 bases from V and 4 from J, leaving 18 bases between them. Uncontrolled infection, other autoimmune disease, pregnancy or lactation barred patients from enrollment.

V and J are TRBV5-4 and TRBJ2-1, with D tentatively TRBD1 (5 bases). The source material was blood. The TCR comes from a woman aged 30 to 39 with Graves' ophthalmopathy. In DNA, the CDR3 is TGTGCCAGCAGCACGCTAAAAGGGGATATTTACAATGAGCAGTTCTTC. As protein: CASSTLKGDIYNEQFF.